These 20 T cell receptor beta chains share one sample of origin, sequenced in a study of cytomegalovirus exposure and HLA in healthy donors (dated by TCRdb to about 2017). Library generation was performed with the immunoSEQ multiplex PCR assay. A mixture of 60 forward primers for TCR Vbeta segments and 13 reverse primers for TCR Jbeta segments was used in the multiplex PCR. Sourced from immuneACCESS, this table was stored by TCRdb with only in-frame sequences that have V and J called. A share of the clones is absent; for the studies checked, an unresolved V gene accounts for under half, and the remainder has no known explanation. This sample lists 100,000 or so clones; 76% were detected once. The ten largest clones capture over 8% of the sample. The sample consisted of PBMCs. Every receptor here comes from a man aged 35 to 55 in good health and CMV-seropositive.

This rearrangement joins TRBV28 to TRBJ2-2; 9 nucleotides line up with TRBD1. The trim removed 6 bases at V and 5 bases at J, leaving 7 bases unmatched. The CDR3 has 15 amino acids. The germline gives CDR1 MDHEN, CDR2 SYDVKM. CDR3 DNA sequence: TGTGCCAGCAGCGGACAGGGGACGAGAACCGGGGAGCTGTTTTTT. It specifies CASSGQGTRTGELFF.

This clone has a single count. CDR3 sequence reads: CASSRDGVGELFF. Here the CDR3 DNA reads TGCGCCAGCAGCCGCGACGGGGTGGGGGAGCTGTTTTTT. The chain couples TRBV4-3 to TRBJ2-2; TRBD2 might be the D (5 bases). The CDR3 runs 13 residues. Trimming took 4 bases from V and 8 from J, leaving 11 bases between them. CDR1 and CDR2 (germline): LGHNA, YSLEER.

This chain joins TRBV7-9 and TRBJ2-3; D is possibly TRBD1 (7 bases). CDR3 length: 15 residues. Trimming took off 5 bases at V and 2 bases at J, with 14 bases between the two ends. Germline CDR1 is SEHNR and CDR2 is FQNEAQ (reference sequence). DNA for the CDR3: TGTGCCAGCAGCCGCGGGACAGCCTTCACAGATACGCAGTATTTT. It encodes CASSRGTAFTDTQYF.

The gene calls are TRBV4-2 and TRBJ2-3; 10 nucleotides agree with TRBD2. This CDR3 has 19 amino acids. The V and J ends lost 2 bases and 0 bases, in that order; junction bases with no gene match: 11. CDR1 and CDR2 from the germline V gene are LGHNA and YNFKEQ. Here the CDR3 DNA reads TGTGCCAGCAGCCAACCTCTTTCTGGACTAGCGGAAAGCACAGATACGCAGTATTTT. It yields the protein CASSQPLSGLAESTDTQYF.

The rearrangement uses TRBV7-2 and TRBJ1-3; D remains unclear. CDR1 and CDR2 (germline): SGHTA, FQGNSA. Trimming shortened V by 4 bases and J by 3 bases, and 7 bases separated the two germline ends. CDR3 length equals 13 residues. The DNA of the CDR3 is TGTGCCAGCAGCTCCGTAAATGGAAACACCATATATTTT. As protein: CASSSVNGNTIYF. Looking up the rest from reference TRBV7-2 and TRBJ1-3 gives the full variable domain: GAGVSQSPSNKVTEKGKDVELRCDPISGHTALYWYRQSLGQGLEFLIYFQGNSAPDKSGLPSDRFSAERTGGSVSTLTIQRTQQEDSAVYLCASSSVNGNTIYFGEGSWLTVV.

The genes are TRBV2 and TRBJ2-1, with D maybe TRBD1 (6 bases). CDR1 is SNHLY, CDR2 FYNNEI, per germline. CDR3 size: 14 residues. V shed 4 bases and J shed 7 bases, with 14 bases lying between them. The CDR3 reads CASSADRSRNEQFF. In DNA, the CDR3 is TGTGCCAGCAGTGCCGACAGGTCTAGAAATGAGCAGTTCTTC.

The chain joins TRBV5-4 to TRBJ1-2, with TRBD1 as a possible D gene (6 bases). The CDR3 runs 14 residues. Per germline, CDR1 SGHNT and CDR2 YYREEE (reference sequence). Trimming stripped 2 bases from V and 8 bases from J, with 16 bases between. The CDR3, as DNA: TGTGCCAGCAGCTTTCAGGGGTCCTTTGGCGGCTACACCTTC. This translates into CASSFQGSFGGYTF.

CDR3 protein: CASSPGSPGSEPQHF. CDR3 DNA: TGCGCCAGCAGCCCCGGGAGCCCCGGGTCGGAGCCCCAGCATTTT. This rearrangement joins TRBV5-1 to TRBJ1-5; no clear D. V lost 4 bases and J lost 8, with 19 bases in between. Germline V gene sequence: CDR1 SGHRS, CDR2 YFSETQ. This CDR3 is built from 15 residues.

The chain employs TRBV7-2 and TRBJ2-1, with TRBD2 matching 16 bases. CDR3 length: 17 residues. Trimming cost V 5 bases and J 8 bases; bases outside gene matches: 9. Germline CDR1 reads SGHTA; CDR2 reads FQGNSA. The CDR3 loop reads CASSPPGLAGGPHEQFF. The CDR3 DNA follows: TGTGCCAGCAGCCCCCCGGGACTAGCGGGAGGGCCGCATGAGCAGTTCTTC.

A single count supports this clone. The CDR3 loop reads CASSLGPPYEQYF. DNA of the CDR3: TGTGCCAGCAGCCTGGGGCCTCCGTACGAGCAGTACTTC. The chain couples TRBV7-2 to TRBJ2-7; D is perhaps TRBD1 (5 bases). This CDR3 comprises 13 residues. Germline V gene lookup returns CDR1 SGHTA and CDR2 FQGNSA. V lost 5 bases to trimming and J lost 4 bases, with 12 bases between them.

CDR3 DNA sequence: TGTGCCAGCAGTTACTCGGGAGTTTTGAACACTGAAGCTTTCTTT. The encoded protein is CASSYSGVLNTEAFF. This chain links TRBV6-6 with TRBJ1-1; D unclear. Trimming took 0 bases from V and 0 from J, leaving 8 bases between them. The germline V gene encodes CDR1 MNHNY and CDR2 SVGAGI (reference sequence). This CDR3 is built from 15 residues.

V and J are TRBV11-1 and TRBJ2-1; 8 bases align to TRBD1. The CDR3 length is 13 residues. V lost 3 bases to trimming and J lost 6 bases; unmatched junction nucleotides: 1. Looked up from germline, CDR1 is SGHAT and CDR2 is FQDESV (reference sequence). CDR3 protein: CASSFDRGNEQFF. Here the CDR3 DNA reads TGTGCCAGCAGCTTCGACAGGGGCAATGAGCAGTTCTTC.

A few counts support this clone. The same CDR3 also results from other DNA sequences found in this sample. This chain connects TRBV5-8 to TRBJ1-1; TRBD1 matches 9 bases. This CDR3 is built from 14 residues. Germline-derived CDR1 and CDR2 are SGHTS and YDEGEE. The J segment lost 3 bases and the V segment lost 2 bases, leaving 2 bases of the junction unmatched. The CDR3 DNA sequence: TGTGCCAGCAGCTTTCGGGACAGGGACACTGAAGCTTTCTTT. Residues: CASSFRDRDTEAFF.

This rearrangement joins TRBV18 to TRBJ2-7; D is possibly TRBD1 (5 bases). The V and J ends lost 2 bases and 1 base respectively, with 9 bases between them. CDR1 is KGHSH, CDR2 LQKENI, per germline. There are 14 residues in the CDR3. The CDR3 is CASSPFDSSYEQYF. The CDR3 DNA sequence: TGTGCCAGCTCACCATTCGACAGTTCCTACGAGCAGTACTTC.

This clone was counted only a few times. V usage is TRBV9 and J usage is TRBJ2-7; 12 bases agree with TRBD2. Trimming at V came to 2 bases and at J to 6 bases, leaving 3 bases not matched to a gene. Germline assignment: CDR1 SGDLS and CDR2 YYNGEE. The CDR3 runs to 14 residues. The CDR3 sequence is CASSVTSGSFEQYF. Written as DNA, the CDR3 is TGTGCCAGCAGCGTGACTAGCGGGAGTTTCGAGCAGTACTTC.

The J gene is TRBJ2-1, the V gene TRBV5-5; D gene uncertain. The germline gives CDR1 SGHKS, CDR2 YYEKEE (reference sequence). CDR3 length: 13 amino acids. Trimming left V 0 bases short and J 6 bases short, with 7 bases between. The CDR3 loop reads CASSLARVNEQFF. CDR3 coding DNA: TGTGCCAGCAGCTTGGCGAGAGTCAATGAGCAGTTCTTC.

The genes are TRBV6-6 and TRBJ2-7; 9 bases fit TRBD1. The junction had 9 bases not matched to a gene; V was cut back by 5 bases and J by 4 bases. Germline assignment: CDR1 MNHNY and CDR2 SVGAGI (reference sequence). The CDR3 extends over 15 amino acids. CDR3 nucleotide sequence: TGTGCCAGCAGTCTCCGGGACAGGGTTGGGTACGAGCAGTACTTC. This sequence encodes CASSLRDRVGYEQYF.

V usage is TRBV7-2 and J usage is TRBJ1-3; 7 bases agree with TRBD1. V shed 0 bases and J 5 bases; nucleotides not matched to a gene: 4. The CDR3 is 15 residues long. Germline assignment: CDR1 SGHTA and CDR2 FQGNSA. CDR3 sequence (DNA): TGTGCCAGCAGCTTAGCGACAGGGAGTAGAAACACCATATATTTT. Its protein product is CASSLATGSRNTIYF.

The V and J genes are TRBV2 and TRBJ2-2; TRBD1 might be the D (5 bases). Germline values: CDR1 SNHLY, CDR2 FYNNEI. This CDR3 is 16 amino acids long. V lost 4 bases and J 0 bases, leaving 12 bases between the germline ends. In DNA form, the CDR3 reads TGTGCCAGCAGTGTGGGGCAGGGTGCGAACACCGGGGAGCTGTTTTTT. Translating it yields CASSVGQGANTGELFF.

Written as DNA, the CDR3 is TGTGCCAGCAGCTTACAGCGAGGGGAGACCCAGTACTTC. Amino acid sequence: CASSLQRGETQYF. The chain is built from TRBV7-3 and TRBJ2-5; a weak D match, TRBD2 (5 bases). V was pared by 2 bases and J by 5 bases, with 9 bases between. This CDR3 is built from 13 residues. Germline V gene lookup returns CDR1 SGHTA and CDR2 FQGTGA.